This T cell receptor beta chain came from a study of human T cells and chemical hapten exposure. Study context: Variability of per-sample TCR yields stemmed mainly from small differences in pooled library volume. Study findings and constraints: It was expanded TCRs that formed significantly more large CDR3 similarity clusters than controls did. Sensitizing with DPC caused no change in TCRs above 1 in 1000 frequency.

The CDR3 contains 16 residues. V lost 6 bases and J lost 1, with 16 bases in between. Germline V gives CDR1 KGHSH, CDR2 LQKENI. TCRdb independently ran MiXCR on the RACE reads; one entry per CDR3 protein. Of 350,000 or so distinct CDR3 sequences listed, approximately 6.3% are singletons. Comments on this clonotype: Its specificity is not known.

Stated time point: patch test 1, 2 weeks after DPC sensitization. The treatment was: therapeutic diphenylcyclopropenone sensitization with weekly scalp DPC. The chain recombines TRBV18 with TRBJ2-1; D unclear. The sequence derives from a woman younger than 30 with alopecia areata. Some clones in this sample may be carry-over from other donors' samples. This specimen was whole blood, taken in connection with sensitization to the hapten diphenylcyclopropenone (DPC). The CDR3, as DNA: TGTGCCAGCTCTTACTCGGCGCCAACTTCCTACAATGAGCAGTTCTTC. It is translated as CASSYSAPTSYNEQFF.